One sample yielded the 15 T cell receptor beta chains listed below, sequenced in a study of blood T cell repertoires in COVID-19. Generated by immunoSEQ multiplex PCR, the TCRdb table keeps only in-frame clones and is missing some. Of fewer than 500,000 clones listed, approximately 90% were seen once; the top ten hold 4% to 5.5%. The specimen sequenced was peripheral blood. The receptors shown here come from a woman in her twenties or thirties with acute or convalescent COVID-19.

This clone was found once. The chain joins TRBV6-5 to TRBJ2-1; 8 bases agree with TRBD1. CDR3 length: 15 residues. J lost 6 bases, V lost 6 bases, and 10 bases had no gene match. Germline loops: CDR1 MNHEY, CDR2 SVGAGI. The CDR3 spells CASRDSWTGPNEQFF. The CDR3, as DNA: TGTGCCAGCAGGGACAGTTGGACAGGGCCCAATGAGCAGTTCTTC.

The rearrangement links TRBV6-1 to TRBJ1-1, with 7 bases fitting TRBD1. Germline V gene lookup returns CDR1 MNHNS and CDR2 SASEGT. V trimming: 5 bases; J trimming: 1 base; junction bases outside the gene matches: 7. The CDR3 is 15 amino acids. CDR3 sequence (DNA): TGTGCCAGCAGTTCACCGGGACAGAAGAACACTGAAGCTTTCTTT. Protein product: CASSSPGQKNTEAFF.

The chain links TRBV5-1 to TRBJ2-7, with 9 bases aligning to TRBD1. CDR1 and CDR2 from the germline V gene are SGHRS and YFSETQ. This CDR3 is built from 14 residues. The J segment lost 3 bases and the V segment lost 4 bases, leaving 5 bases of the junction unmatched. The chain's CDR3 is CASSPDRGVYEQYF. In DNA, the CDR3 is TGCGCCAGCAGCCCCGACAGGGGGGTCTACGAGCAGTACTTC.

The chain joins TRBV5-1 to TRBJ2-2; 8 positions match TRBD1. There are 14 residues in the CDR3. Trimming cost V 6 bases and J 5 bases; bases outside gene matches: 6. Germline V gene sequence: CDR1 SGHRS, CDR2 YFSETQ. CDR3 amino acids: CASNGDRITGELFF. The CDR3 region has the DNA TGCGCCAGCAACGGGGACAGGATTACCGGGGAGCTGTTTTTT.

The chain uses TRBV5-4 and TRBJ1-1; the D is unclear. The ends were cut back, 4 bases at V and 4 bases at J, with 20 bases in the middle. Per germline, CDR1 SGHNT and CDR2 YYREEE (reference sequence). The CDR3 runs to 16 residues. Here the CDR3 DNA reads TGTGCCAGCAGCGTCCCCGGGGAGGGCGTAAGCACTGAAGCTTTCTTT. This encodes CASSVPGEGVSTEAFF.

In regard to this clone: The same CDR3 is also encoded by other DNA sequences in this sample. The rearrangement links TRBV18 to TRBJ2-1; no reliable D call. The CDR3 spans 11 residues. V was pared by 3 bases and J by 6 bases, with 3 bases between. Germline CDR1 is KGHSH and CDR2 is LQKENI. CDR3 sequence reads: CASSPANEQFF. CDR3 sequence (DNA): TGTGCCAGCTCACCGGCCAATGAGCAGTTCTTC.

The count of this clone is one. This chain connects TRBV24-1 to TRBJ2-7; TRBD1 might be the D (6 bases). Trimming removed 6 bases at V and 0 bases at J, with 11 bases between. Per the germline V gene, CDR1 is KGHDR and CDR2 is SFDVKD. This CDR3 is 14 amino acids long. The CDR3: CATSKGGSSYEQYF. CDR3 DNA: TGTGCCACCAGTAAAGGGGGATCCTCCTACGAGCAGTACTTC.

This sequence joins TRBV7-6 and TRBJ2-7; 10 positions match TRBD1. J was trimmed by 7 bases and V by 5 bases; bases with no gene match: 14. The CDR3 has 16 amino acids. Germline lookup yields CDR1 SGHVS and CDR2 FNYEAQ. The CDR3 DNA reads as TGTGCCAGCAGCCAGACCGCCGGGACAGGGGTAGGGGAGCAGTACTTC. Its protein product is CASSQTAGTGVGEQYF. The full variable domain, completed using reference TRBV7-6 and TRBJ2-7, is GAGVSQSPRYKVTKRGQDVALRCDPISGHVSLYWYRQALGQGPEFLTYFNYEAQQDKSGLPNDRFSAERPEGSISTLTIQRTEQRDSAMYRCASSQTAGTGVGEQYFGPGTRLTVT.

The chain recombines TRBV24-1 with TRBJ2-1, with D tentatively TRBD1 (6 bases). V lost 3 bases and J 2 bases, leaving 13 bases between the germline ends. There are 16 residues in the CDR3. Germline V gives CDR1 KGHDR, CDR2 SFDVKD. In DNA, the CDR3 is TGTGCCACCAGTGATGGGACATCTAGAGCCTACAATGAGCAGTTCTTC. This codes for CATSDGTSRAYNEQFF.

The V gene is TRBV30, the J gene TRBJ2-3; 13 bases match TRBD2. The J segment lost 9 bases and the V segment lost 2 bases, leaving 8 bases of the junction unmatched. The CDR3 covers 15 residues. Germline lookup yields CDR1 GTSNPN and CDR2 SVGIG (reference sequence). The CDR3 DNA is TGTGCCTGGAGTCCCAGAAGACTAGCGGGGGGAACGCAGTATTTT. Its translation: CAWSPRRLAGGTQYF.

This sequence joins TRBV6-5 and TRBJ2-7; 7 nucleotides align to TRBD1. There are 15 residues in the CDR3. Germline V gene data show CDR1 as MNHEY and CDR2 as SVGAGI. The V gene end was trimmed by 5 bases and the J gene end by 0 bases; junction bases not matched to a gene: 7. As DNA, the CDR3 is TGTGCCAGCAGTCGGACAGGATTCGCCTCCTACGAGCAGTACTTC. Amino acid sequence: CASSRTGFASYEQYF.

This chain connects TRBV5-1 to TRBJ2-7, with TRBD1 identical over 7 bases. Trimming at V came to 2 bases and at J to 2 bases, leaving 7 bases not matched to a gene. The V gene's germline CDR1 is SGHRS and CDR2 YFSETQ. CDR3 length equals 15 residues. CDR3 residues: CASSLRQGPPYEQYF. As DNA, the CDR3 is TGCGCCAGCAGCTTAAGACAGGGTCCCCCCTACGAGCAGTACTTC.

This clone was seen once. CDR3 sequence (DNA): TGTGCCATCCGGCAGGGAATAGACTACGAGCAGTACTTC. It specifies CAIRQGIDYEQYF. This chain connects TRBV10-3 to TRBJ2-7, with a tentative D call TRBD1 (5 bases). The CDR3 consists of 13 residues. The V end was cut by 8 bases, the J end by 3 bases, with 14 bases between. Germline lookup yields CDR1 ENHRY and CDR2 SYGVKD.

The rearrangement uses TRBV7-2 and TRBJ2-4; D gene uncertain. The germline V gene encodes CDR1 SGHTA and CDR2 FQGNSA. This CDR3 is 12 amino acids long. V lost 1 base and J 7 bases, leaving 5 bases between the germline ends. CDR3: CASSLGGNIQYF. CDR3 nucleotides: TGTGCCAGCAGCTTAGGAGGTAACATTCAGTACTTC. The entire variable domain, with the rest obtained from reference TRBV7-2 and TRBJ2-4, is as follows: GAGVSQSPSNKVTEKGKDVELRCDPISGHTALYWYRQSLGQGLEFLIYFQGNSAPDKSGLPSDRFSAERTGGSVSTLTIQRTQQEDSAVYLCASSLGGNIQYFGAGTRLSVL.

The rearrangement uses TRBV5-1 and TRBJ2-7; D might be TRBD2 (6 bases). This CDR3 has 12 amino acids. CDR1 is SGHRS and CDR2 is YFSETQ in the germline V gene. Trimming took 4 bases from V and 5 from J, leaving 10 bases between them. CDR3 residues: CASSVGLNEQYF. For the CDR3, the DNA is TGCGCCAGCAGCGTCGGACTAAACGAGCAGTACTTC.